What follows describes a single TCR beta chain. What it binds is unknown. A much larger clone differs from this one at a single base, so this may be a read error. This CDR3 is also generated by other DNA sequences in the sample. The data were taken from a study of cytomegalovirus exposure and HLA in healthy donors. The CDR3 runs 14 residues. Per the germline V gene, CDR1 is MGHRA and CDR2 is YSYEKL. Trimming took 3 bases from V and 3 from J, leaving 12 bases between them. The PCR had 60 Vbeta and 13 Jbeta primers. The table came from immunoSEQ multiplex PCR; TCRdb's copy has only in-frame clones and leaves some out. Counted here are approximately 190,000 clones, 70% to 85% occurring once; the ten biggest clones make up around 3.5%. General study points: Among the CMV-associated chains, a few were confirmed in vitro as specific for CMV antigens. In an earlier analysis, most TCR beta V segments were productive about 90% or about 30% of the time.

Input material: PBMCs. The gene calls are TRBV4-1 and TRBJ2-7; tentatively, D is TRBD2 (5 bases). The sequence derives from a man aged 35 to 55 in good health and CMV-seropositive. This CDR3 reads CASSHRSGSYEQYF. The CDR3, as DNA: TGCGCCAGCAGCCACCGCAGCGGCAGCTACGAGCAGTACTTC.